Listed below are T cell receptor beta chains from one sample, sequenced in a study of T cells in Graves' hyperthyroidism and ophthalmopathy. TCRdb ran MiXCR on the multiplex PCR reads and lists one entry per CDR3 protein. The sample contains hundreds of thousands of distinct CDR3 sequences, 38% of which appear only once. What was sequenced was blood. The receptors derive from a man aged 18-30 years with Graves' hyperthyroidism. The CDR3 runs from the conserved cysteine through the conserved F or W. D genes are given only for firm matches. Size tells how often a clone was seen (once, few, many) or the class of an expanded clone, and some rows leave it out.

TGTGCCAGCAGCTTGGTTGGGACGGGACGGCACGAGCAGTACTTC	CASSLVGTGRHEQYF	TRBV5-6	TRBJ2-7	-	-
TGTGCCAGCAGCCAATCTACAGGGAGCGAGCAGTACTTC	CASSQSTGSEQYF	TRBV7-8	TRBJ2-7	-	few
TGCGCCAGCAACGTGGAGGGGAATCAGCCCCAGCATTTT	CASNVEGNQPQHF	TRBV5-1	TRBJ1-5	-	-
TGTGCCAGCAGCCCGGGACTAGCGAACAACGTCGAGCAGTACTTC	CASSPGLANNVEQYF	TRBV12-3/TRBV12-4	TRBJ2-7	TRBD2	-
TGTGCCAGTAGTATATCCCAGCATTTT	CASSISQHF	TRBV19	TRBJ1-5	-	-
TGTGCCAGCAGCGTAGACAGGGGGCAAGAGACCCAGCATTTT	CASSVDRGQETQHF	TRBV9	TRBJ1-5	TRBD1	-
TGTGCCAGCAGTGCTAGAGACGCTTACGCCTATGGCTACACCTTC	CASSARDAYAYGYTF	TRBV25-1	TRBJ1-2	-	-
TGTGCCAGCAGTCCGGGACAGGGAAGAAAGAACACTGAAGCTTTCTTT	CASSPGQGRKNTEAFF	TRBV9	TRBJ1-1	TRBD1	few
TGTGCCGGGTCCGGACTAAACTCCTACGAGCAGTACTTC	CAGSGLNSYEQYF	TRBV25-1	TRBJ2-7	-	few
TGCAGTGCTAGAGAAGGGGGCTTCCAAGAGACCCAGTACTTC	CSAREGGFQETQYF	TRBV20-1	TRBJ2-5	TRBD1	-
TGTGCCAGCATCAGGCAGCCCTACGAGCAGTACTTC	CASIRQPYEQYF	TRBV25-1	TRBJ2-7	-	many
TGTGCCAGCAGCCTCTCCGGGACAGGGTTGACTGAAGCTTTCTTT	CASSLSGTGLTEAFF	TRBV4-2	TRBJ1-1	TRBD1	few
TGTGCCAGCAGCTTAGTCCCTAGCGGGGGGGCCCACGAGCAGTACTTC	CASSLVPSGGAHEQYF	TRBV4-2	TRBJ2-7	TRBD2	few
TGTGCCAGCAGTGATCTCGGGGATTCGCAATCCGGGGCCAACGTCCTGACTTTC	CASSDLGDSQSGANVLTF	TRBV25-1	TRBJ2-6	-	once
TGTGCCAGCGAGGCGGACCTCTCCTACGAGCAGTACTTC	CASEADLSYEQYF	TRBV10-3	TRBJ2-7	-	-
TGTGCCAGCAGTTACAGAGAGGAGGGCTCCTACGAGCAGTACTTC	CASSYREEGSYEQYF	TRBV6-1	TRBJ2-7	-	-
TGCAGCCCCCGTCAAGGGATAGACACTGAAGCTTTCTTT	CSPRQGIDTEAFF	TRBV29-1	TRBJ1-1	-	many
TGCAGTGCTAGTCATCCGGGACAGACGAACACTGAAGCTTTCTTT	CSASHPGQTNTEAFF	TRBV20-1	TRBJ1-1	TRBD1	few
TGTGCCAGCAGTGATTTCGGTCTGACAGGGGGCAGCACTGAAGCTTTCTTT	CASSDFGLTGGSTEAFF	TRBV25-1	TRBJ1-1	TRBD1	once
TGCAGCGTTGGGACTAGCGGAAAAGAGACCCAGTACTTC	CSVGTSGKETQYF	TRBV29-1	TRBJ2-5	TRBD2	many
TGCAGTGCCAACGGGAACACCATATATTTT	CSANGNTIYF	TRBV20-1	TRBJ1-3	-	-
TGTGCCAGTAGTATCGCTGGGGGCAGCCGCAATCAGCCCCAGCATTTT	CASSIAGGSRNQPQHF	TRBV19	TRBJ1-5	-	many
TGTGCCAGCAGTACCCACGGGGTTAGGTACGAGCAGTACTTC	CASSTHGVRYEQYF	TRBV6-5	TRBJ2-7	-	few
TGTGCCAGCAGTGCCTCGAGGATTTCACCCCTCCACTTT	CASSASRISPLHF	TRBV12-3/TRBV12-4	TRBJ1-6	-	many
TGTGCCAGCAGTGCGGGACTCCCCTTGCCCCAGCATTTT	CASSAGLPLPQHF	TRBV6-5	TRBJ1-5	-	many
TGTGCCAGCAGTGCTTCAGGACAGTCCTACGAGCAGTACTTC	CASSASGQSYEQYF	TRBV9	TRBJ2-7	-	-
TGTGCCAGCAGCTTAAGAACACAGGGGAACACCGGGGAGCTGTTTTTT	CASSLRTQGNTGELFF	TRBV7-2	TRBJ2-2	-	few
TGTGCCAGCAGTGAAGCGCGAGGCGGGGGTGGGGACGAGCAGTACTTC	CASSEARGGGGDEQYF	TRBV2	TRBJ2-7	TRBD2	-
TGTGCCAGCAGCTTAGGTCCGGCGGACACCTACGAGCAGTACTTC	CASSLGPADTYEQYF	TRBV7-2	TRBJ2-7	-	few
TGTGCCAGCAGTTCAAGGGGAGCCTCTGGGGCCAACGTCCTGACTTTC	CASSSRGASGANVLTF	TRBV10-3	TRBJ2-6	-	few